This entry lists 28 T cell receptor beta chains sequenced from one sample in a study of cytomegalovirus exposure and HLA in healthy donors. The PCR was carried out with 60 Vbeta primers and 13 Jbeta primers. The protocol was immunoSEQ multiplex PCR, while the TCRdb copy is restricted to in-frame clones and leaves out a portion. The sample yields approximately 130,000 clones, more than 80% seen once. Sequenced input: PBMCs. The receptors were gathered from a woman aged 30 to 39 in good health and CMV-seropositive.

The chain employs TRBV27 and TRBJ2-1, with D possibly being TRBD2 (5 bases). The CDR3 runs to 15 residues. Looked up from germline, CDR1 is MNHEY and CDR2 is SMNVEV (reference sequence). The germline V and J ends were trimmed by 3 bases and 7 bases, with 16 bases remaining between them. The CDR3 DNA reads TGTGCCAGCAGTTTTGGCCTCGGACTTCTTAATGAGCAGTTCTTC. Protein product: CASSFGLGLLNEQFF.

This clone was counted once. The chain has TRBV4-1 and TRBJ2-1; D is unclear. The CDR3 sequence is 14 residues long. The germline V and J ends were trimmed by 5 bases and 0 bases, with 8 bases remaining between them. Germline assignment: CDR1 MGHRA and CDR2 YSYEKL. CDR3 DNA: TGCGCCAGCAGCGGAGAAGGCTCCTACAATGAGCAGTTCTTC. As protein: CASSGEGSYNEQFF.

The J gene is TRBJ1-6, the V gene TRBV7-9; a weak D match, TRBD1 (6 bases). Germline values: CDR1 SEHNR, CDR2 FQNEAQ (reference sequence). CDR3 size: 15 residues. The germline V and J ends were trimmed by 1 base and 10 bases, with 14 bases remaining between them. The CDR3: CASSLGLGQGSPLHF. The CDR3 DNA sequence: TGTGCCAGCAGCTTAGGTTTGGGCCAGGGGTCACCCCTCCACTTT.

The rearrangement links TRBV27 to TRBJ2-7; 7 bases agree with TRBD1. Germline V gene lookup returns CDR1 MNHEY and CDR2 SMNVEV (reference sequence). The CDR3 sequence is 14 residues long. After removal of 4 bases from V and 3 bases from J, the junction contained 6 bases not matched to a gene. CDR3 region: CASSYRGQYYEQYF. DNA for the CDR3: TGTGCCAGCAGTTACCGGGGACAGTACTACGAGCAGTACTTC.

CDR3: CASSQLSWGTGNTEAFF. As DNA, the CDR3 is TGCGCCAGCAGCCAGTTAAGCTGGGGTACAGGGAACACTGAAGCTTTCTTT. The V call is TRBV4-1, the J call TRBJ1-1; tentatively, D is TRBD1 (5 bases). V shed 3 bases and J shed 1 base, with 18 bases lying between them. Germline CDR1 MGHRA, CDR2 YSYEKL. The CDR3 totals 17 residues.

The rearrangement uses TRBV19 and TRBJ1-6; D possibly corresponds to TRBD1 (5 bases). Trimming shortened V by 3 bases and J by 3 bases, and 9 bases separated the two germline ends. Per the germline V gene, CDR1 is LNHDA and CDR2 is SQIVND (reference sequence). The CDR3 runs 15 residues. CDR3 sequence: CASSMAQGYNSPLHF. DNA for the CDR3: TGTGCCAGTAGTATGGCCCAGGGCTATAATTCACCCCTCCACTTT.

Comment on this clone: A junction boundary mismatches the germline segment, possibly from a read error. The chain uses TRBV4-1 and TRBJ1-2; TRBD1 is a possible D gene (6 bases). The CDR3 is 12 amino acids. In germline, CDR1 is MGHRA, CDR2 YSYEKL. CDR3 protein: CASSQVSGATSF. The CDR3 DNA reads TGCGCCAGCAGCCAAGTTTCAGGGGCAACTTCCTTC.

V is TRBV7-3 and J is TRBJ2-1; 7 nucleotides match TRBD2. V gave up 3 bases and J gave up 2 bases; unmatched junction bases: 7. CDR1 and CDR2 from the germline V gene are SGHTA and FQGTGA. The CDR3 has 16 amino acids. CDR3 DNA sequence: TGTGCCAGCAGCTTGGTGGCGGGAGACGCCTACAATGAGCAGTTCTTC. Translating it yields CASSLVAGDAYNEQFF.

V and J are TRBV5-1 and TRBJ1-2, with D unresolved. In germline, CDR1 is SGHRS, CDR2 YFSETQ. The CDR3 extends over 14 amino acids. Deletions cut 4 bases from V and 3 bases from J, with 13 bases between. Written as DNA, the CDR3 is TGCGCCAGCAGCCCCTCGGCCGGGGACTATGGCTACACCTTC. It is translated as CASSPSAGDYGYTF.

The gene calls are TRBV19 and TRBJ1-2, with no clear D. The V and J ends lost 4 bases and 7 bases respectively, with 16 bases between them. The germline CDR1 and CDR2 sequences are LNHDA and SQIVND (reference sequence). The CDR3 runs 14 residues. CDR3 residues: CASSTLYREVGYTF. Written as DNA, the CDR3 is TGTGCCAGTAGTACCCTTTATAGGGAGGTTGGCTACACCTTC.

The rearrangement links TRBV19 to TRBJ2-2, with D perhaps matching TRBD1 (5 bases). The ends were cut back, 5 bases at V and 6 bases at J, with 10 bases in the middle. The CDR3 consists of 13 residues. Germline CDR1 is LNHDA and CDR2 is SQIVND (reference sequence). In DNA form, the CDR3 reads TGTGCCAGTAGTCCCAGGGTCTCCGGGGAGCTGTTTTTT. The encoded protein is CASSPRVSGELFF.

On this clone: The junction shows a germline mismatch at one end, possibly a read error. The J gene is TRBJ2-7, the V gene TRBV29-1, with 8 bases lining up with TRBD1. The CDR3 runs to 13 residues. Germline V gene data show CDR1 as SQVTM and CDR2 as ANQGSEA. The CDR3 protein is CRLRVDRAYEQYF. CDR3 DNA sequence: TGTAGATTGAGGGTGGACAGGGCCTACGAGCAGTACTTC.

The V call is TRBV5-4, the J call TRBJ2-3; a weak D match, TRBD2 (7 bases). V was trimmed by 10 bases and J by 1 base, leaving 25 bases between them. The germline gives CDR1 SGHNT, CDR2 YYREEE (reference sequence). The CDR3 loop spans 17 amino acids. The CDR3 reads CAAQLRGGLAGTDTQYF. CDR3 coding DNA: TGTGCCGCGCAGCTTAGGGGGGGTCTAGCAGGCACAGATACGCAGTATTTT.

The rearrangement uses TRBV5-6 and TRBJ1-5; 7 bases line up with TRBD1. From germline, CDR1 is SGHDT and CDR2 YYEEEE. V was pared by 3 bases and J by 0 bases, with 6 bases of the junction left unmatched. The CDR3 extends over 16 amino acids. CDR3 coding DNA: TGTGCCAGCAGCTCACAGGGGCCTCTTAGCAATCAGCCCCAGCATTTT. This translates into CASSSQGPLSNQPQHF. The variable domain in full, with the rest retrieved from reference TRBV5-6 and TRBJ1-5, is DAGVTQSPTHLIKTRGQQVTLRCSPKSGHDTVSWYQQALGQGPQFIFQYYEEEERQRGNFPDRFSGHQFPNYSSELNVNALLLGDSALYLCASSSQGPLSNQPQHFGDGTRLSIL.

The chain combines TRBV28 with TRBJ1-1; D perhaps matches TRBD1 (5 bases). Germline lookup yields CDR1 MDHEN and CDR2 SYDVKM. CDR3 length equals 15 residues. V lost 8 bases and J lost 3, with 19 bases in between. The CDR3 DNA reads TGTGCCAGCGTGGGTAGCGGGGCGGGGGACACTGAAGCTTTCTTT. Protein product: CASVGSGAGDTEAFF.

There are a few counts of this clone. The V call is TRBV10-3, the J call TRBJ2-3; 7 bases align to TRBD1. This CDR3 spans 15 amino acids. The germline V gene has CDR1 ENHRY and CDR2 SYGVKD. With 2 bases clipped from V and 4 bases from J, the junction kept 6 bases outside the gene matches. The chain's CDR3 is CAISETGERADTQYF. The CDR3, as DNA: TGTGCCATCAGTGAGACAGGGGAACGAGCAGATACGCAGTATTTT.

The chain links TRBV19 to TRBJ2-2; tentative D call: TRBD2 (6 bases). Germline CDR1 and CDR2: LNHDA and SQIVND (reference sequence). The CDR3 runs 14 residues. V lost 11 bases and J 0 bases, leaving 13 bases between the germline ends. The CDR3 reads CAVRRGPNTGELFF. The CDR3 region has the DNA TGTGCCGTTAGGCGGGGCCCGAACACCGGGGAGCTGTTTTTT.

The gene calls are TRBV5-5 and TRBJ2-1, with 11 bases that match TRBD1. With V trimmed by 4 bases and J by 7 bases, 4 bases remained unmatched. This CDR3 contains 14 residues. CDR1 and CDR2 (germline): SGHKS, YYEKEE (reference sequence). CDR3 loop: CASSPGTGGNEQFF. The CDR3 DNA is TGTGCCAGCAGCCCCGGGACAGGGGGTAATGAGCAGTTCTTC.

The chain has TRBV7-3 and TRBJ1-6; D is uncertain. CDR1 and CDR2 from the germline V gene are SGHTA and FQGTGA. With 5 bases removed from V and 0 bases from J, the gap between germline ends came to 5 bases. The length of the CDR3 is 14 residues. CDR3 amino acids: CASSAGSYNSPLHF. For the CDR3, the DNA is TGTGCCAGCAGCGCAGGCTCCTATAATTCACCCCTCCACTTT.

The chain joins TRBV5-6 to TRBJ2-7; D remains unclear. CDR3 size: 14 residues. Germline-derived CDR1 and CDR2 are SGHDT and YYEEEE. The V end was cut by 4 bases, the J end by 0 bases, with 11 bases between. CDR3 protein: CASSIRLHSYEQYF. CDR3 in DNA: TGTGCCAGCAGCATCAGGCTACACTCCTACGAGCAGTACTTC.

This sequence joins TRBV5-4 and TRBJ1-1; TRBD1 is a possible D gene (5 bases). In germline, CDR1 is SGHNT, CDR2 YYREEE (reference sequence). The CDR3 length is 15 residues. Trimming shortened V by 3 bases and J by 5 bases, and 17 bases separated the two germline ends. The CDR3 DNA follows: TGTGCCAGCAGCTCGGGGGGTCTCGGAGGGACTGAAGCTTTCTTT. This encodes CASSSGGLGGTEAFF.

This chain uses TRBV5-1 with TRBJ2-7, with a possible D match to TRBD2 (6 bases). The CDR3 loop spans 16 amino acids. Trimming stripped 0 bases from V and 3 bases from J, with 16 bases between. CDR1 is SGHRS, CDR2 YFSETQ, per germline. CDR3: CASSLVIGASVYEQYF. Written as DNA, the CDR3 is TGCGCCAGCAGCTTGGTAATAGGCGCTAGCGTCTACGAGCAGTACTTC.

V gene TRBV5-1 combines with J gene TRBJ2-3; maybe TRBD1 (5 bases). The CDR3 sequence is 15 residues long. Germline V gene data show CDR1 as SGHRS and CDR2 as YFSETQ. The germline V and J ends were trimmed by 4 bases and 2 bases, with 14 bases remaining between them. The CDR3 nucleotides read TGCGCCAGCAGCGTCTCGGACATCTCCACAGATACGCAGTATTTT. Amino acids: CASSVSDISTDTQYF.

The chain carries TRBV5-1 and TRBJ1-1; TRBD1 might be the D (6 bases). The V end lost 4 bases, the J end lost 0 bases, and 10 bases lay between the germline ends. CDR3 length: 14 amino acids. Germline loops: CDR1 SGHRS, CDR2 YFSETQ. The CDR3 reads CASSVQGMNTEAFF. The DNA of the CDR3 is TGCGCCAGCAGCGTACAGGGTATGAACACTGAAGCTTTCTTT. The full variable domain, completed using reference TRBV5-1 and TRBJ1-1, is KAGVTQTPRYLIKTRGQQVTLSCSPISGHRSVSWYQQTPGQGLQFLFEYFSETQRNKGNFPGRFSGRQFSNSRSEMNVSTLELGDSALYLCASSVQGMNTEAFFGQGTRLTVV.

The chain has TRBV5-6 and TRBJ1-5; TRBD1 agrees at 9 bases. J gave up 3 bases and V 5 bases, and 3 bases lay outside the gene matches. The CDR3 covers 14 residues. The V gene's germline CDR1 is SGHDT and CDR2 YYEEEE. This CDR3 reads CASSGQGNNQPQHF. For the CDR3, the DNA is TGTGCCAGCAGTGGACAGGGGAACAATCAGCCCCAGCATTTT.

The chain joins TRBV5-1 to TRBJ2-5; 11 nucleotides line up with TRBD2. The V segment lost 3 bases and the J segment 5 bases; nucleotides outside the gene matches: 6. This CDR3 contains 15 residues. Germline assignment: CDR1 SGHRS and CDR2 YFSETQ. The CDR3 DNA sequence: TGCGCCAGCAGCTCTCTAGCGGGAGGAGGGGAGACCCAGTACTTC. Its protein is CASSSLAGGGETQYF.

The V and J genes are TRBV11-2 and TRBJ2-1; TRBD2 is a possible D gene (5 bases). This CDR3 has 13 residues. V dropped 1 base and J dropped 9 bases, with 10 bases sitting between them. Germline V gene sequence: CDR1 SGHAT, CDR2 FQNNGV. In DNA form, the CDR3 reads TGTGCCAGCAGCTTAGTGAGCGGTGGTGAGCAGTTCTTC. Encoded protein: CASSLVSGGEQFF.

The chain uses TRBV6-5 and TRBJ2-7; D is ambiguous. The germline CDR1 and CDR2 sequences are MNHEY and SVGAGI. The CDR3 spans 12 residues. Trimming took 6 bases from V and 4 from J, leaving 10 bases between them. The CDR3 DNA reads TGTGCCAGCAGGACCGCGGATTACGAGCAGTACTTC. It yields the protein CASRTADYEQYF.